The T cell receptor beta chain described here comes from a study of shared clonotypes between healthy human individuals. Findings and limits, study-wide: It was anticipated that sequencing depth would influence how many clonotypes donors shared.

The V end was cut by 3 bases, the J end by 4 bases, with 9 bases between. CDR3 length: 14 amino acids. Germline CDR1 and CDR2: LNHDA and SQIVND (reference sequence). Naive CD8 cells were CD45RO-negative, positively selected for CCR7, excluding terminally differentiated effector memory CD45RA+ cells. For this clone: Its antigen is unknown.

Produced via immunoSEQ multiplex PCR; TCRdb's table is partial and in-frame only. The sample lists 2 million to 2.5 million clones; about 92% were seen once. This rearrangement joins TRBV19 to TRBJ2-2; D possibly corresponds to TRBD2 (6 bases). The sample taken for sequencing was naive CD8+ T cells from PBMCs. The sequence was collected from a man aged 18 to 30 in good health. Some clones in this sample may be carry-over from other donors' samples. This CDR3 is CASSIRGSTGELFF. The CDR3 region has the DNA TGTGCCAGTAGTATCCGGGGGAGCACCGGGGAGCTGTTTTTT.